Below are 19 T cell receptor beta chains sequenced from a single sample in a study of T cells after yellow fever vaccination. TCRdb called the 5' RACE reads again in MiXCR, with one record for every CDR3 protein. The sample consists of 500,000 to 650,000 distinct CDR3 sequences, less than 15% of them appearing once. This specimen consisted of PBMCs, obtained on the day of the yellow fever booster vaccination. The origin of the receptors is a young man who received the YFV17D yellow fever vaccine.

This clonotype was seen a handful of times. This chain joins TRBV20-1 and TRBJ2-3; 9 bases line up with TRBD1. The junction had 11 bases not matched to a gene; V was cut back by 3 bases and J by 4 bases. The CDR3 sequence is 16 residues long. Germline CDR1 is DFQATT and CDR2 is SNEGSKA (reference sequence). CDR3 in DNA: TGCAGTGCTAGCGGGGAGACAGGGGGTGTGGCAGATACGCAGTATTTT. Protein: CSASGETGGVADTQYF.

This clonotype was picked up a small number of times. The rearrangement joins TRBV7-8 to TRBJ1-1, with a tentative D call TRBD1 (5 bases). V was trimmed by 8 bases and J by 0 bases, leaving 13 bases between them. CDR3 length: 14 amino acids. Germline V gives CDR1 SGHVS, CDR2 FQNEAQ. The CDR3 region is CASVGGGLNTEAFF. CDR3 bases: TGTGCCAGCGTGGGGGGGGGACTGAACACTGAAGCTTTCTTT.

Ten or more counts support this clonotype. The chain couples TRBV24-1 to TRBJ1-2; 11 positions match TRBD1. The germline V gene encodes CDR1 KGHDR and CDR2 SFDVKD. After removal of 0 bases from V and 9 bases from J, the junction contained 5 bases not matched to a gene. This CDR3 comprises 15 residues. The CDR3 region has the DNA TGTGCCACCAGTGATTTGGGACAGGGGGCGACGAGCTACACCTTC. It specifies CATSDLGQGATSYTF.

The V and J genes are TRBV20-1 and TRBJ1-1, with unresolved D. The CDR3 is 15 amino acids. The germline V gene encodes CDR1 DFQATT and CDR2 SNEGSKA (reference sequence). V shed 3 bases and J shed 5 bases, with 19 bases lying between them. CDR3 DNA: TGCAGTGCTAGCGAGGACTCCTACCTCGGGACTGAAGCTTTCTTT. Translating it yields CSASEDSYLGTEAFF.

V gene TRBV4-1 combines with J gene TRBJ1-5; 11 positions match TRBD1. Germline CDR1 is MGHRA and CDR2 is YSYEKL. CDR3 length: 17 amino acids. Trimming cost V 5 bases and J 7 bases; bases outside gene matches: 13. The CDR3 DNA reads TGCGCCAGCAGCTACTCGCGGGACAGGGGGACGGGGCAGCCCCAGCATTTT. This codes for CASSYSRDRGTGQPQHF.

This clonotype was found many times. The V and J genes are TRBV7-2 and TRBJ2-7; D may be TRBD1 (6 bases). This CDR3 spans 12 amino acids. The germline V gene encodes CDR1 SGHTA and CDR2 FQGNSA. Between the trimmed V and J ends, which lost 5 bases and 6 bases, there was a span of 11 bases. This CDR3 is CASSPNRVEQYF. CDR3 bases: TGTGCCAGCAGCCCGAACAGGGTCGAGCAGTACTTC.

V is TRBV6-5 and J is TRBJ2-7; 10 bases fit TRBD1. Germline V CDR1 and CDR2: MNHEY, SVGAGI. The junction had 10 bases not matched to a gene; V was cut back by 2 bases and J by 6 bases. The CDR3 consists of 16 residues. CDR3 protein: CASSYNFPGQGTEQYF. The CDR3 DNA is TGTGCCAGCAGTTACAATTTCCCGGGACAGGGGACCGAGCAGTACTTC.

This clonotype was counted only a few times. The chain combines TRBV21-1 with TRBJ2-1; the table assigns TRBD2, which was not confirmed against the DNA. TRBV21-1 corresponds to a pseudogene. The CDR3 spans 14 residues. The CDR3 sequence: CASTSLVSYNEQFF. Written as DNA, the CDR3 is TGTGCCAGCACCTCACTAGTTTCCTACAATGAGCAGTTCTTC.

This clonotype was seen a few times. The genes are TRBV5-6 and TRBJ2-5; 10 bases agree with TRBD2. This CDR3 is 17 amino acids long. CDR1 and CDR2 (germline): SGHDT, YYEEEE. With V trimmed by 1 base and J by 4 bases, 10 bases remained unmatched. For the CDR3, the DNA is TGTGCCAGCAGCTTGAATTTGCTAGCGGGAGCCGGAGAGACCCAGTACTTC. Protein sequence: CASSLNLLAGAGETQYF.

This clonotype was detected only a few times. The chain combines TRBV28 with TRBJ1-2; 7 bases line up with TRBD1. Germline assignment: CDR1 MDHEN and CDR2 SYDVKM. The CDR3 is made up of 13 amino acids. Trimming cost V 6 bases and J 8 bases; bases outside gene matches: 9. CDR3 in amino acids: CASRGAGGRGYTF. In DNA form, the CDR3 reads TGTGCCAGCAGAGGGGCAGGGGGAAGGGGCTACACCTTC.

As DNA, the CDR3 is TGTGCCATCACGGCTGGCGCACAAGAGACCCAGTACTTC. This encodes CAITAGAQETQYF. The chain couples TRBV10-3 to TRBJ2-5; D is ambiguous. The V end was cut by 7 bases, the J end by 2 bases, with 11 bases between. The CDR3 runs 13 residues. The germline V gene has CDR1 ENHRY and CDR2 SYGVKD.

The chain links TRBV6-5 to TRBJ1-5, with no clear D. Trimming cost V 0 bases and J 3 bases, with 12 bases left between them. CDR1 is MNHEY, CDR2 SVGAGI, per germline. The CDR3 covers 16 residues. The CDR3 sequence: CASSYSTETFNQPQHF. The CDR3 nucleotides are TGTGCCAGCAGTTACTCGACCGAAACTTTCAATCAGCCCCAGCATTTT.

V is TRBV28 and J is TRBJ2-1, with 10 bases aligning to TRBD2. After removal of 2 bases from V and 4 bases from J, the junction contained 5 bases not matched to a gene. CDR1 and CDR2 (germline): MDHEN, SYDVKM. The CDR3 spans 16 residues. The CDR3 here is CASSLLAGEGYNEQFF. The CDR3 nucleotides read TGTGCCAGCAGTTTACTAGCGGGGGAGGGTTACAATGAGCAGTTCTTC.

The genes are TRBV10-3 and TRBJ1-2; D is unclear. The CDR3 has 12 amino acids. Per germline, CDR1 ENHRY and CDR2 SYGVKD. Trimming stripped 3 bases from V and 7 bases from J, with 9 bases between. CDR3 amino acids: CAISDLDGGYTF. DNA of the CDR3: TGTGCCATCAGTGACCTCGATGGTGGCTACACCTTC.

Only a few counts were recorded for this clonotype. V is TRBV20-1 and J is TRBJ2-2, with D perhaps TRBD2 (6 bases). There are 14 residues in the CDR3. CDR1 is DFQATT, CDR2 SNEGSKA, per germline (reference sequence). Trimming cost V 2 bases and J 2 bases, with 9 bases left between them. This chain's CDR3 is CSARKDYNTGELFF. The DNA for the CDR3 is TGCAGTGCTAGAAAGGACTACAACACCGGGGAGCTGTTTTTT.

The CDR3 loop reads CASSHTPGKGSGNTIYF. The CDR3 nucleotides read TGTGCCAGCAGTCACACCCCCGGGAAGGGGTCTGGAAACACCATATATTTT. The chain uses TRBV6-5 and TRBJ1-3; TRBD1 is a possible D gene (5 bases). Trimming removed 5 bases from V and 1 base from J, with 18 bases in between. Germline V gene sequence: CDR1 MNHEY, CDR2 SVGAGI. This CDR3 has 17 amino acids.

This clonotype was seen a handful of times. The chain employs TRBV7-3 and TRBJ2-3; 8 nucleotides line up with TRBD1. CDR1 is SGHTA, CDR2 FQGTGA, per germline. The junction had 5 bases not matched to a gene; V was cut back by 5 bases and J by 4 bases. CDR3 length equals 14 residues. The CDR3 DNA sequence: TGTGCCAGCAGCGCCACGACAGGGGCAGATACGCAGTATTTT. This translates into CASSATTGADTQYF.

CDR3: CASSLPENTGELFF. The CDR3 bases are TGCGCCAGCAGCTTGCCGGAGAACACCGGGGAGCTGTTTTTT. The chain couples TRBV5-1 to TRBJ2-2; D unclear. V was cut by 1 base and J by 1 base, with 5 bases left in between. The CDR3 is made up of 14 amino acids. Germline V gene sequence: CDR1 SGHRS, CDR2 YFSETQ. The full variable domain, rest sourced from reference TRBV5-1 and TRBJ2-2, is KAGVTQTPRYLIKTRGQQVTLSCSPISGHRSVSWYQQTPGQGLQFLFEYFSETQRNKGNFPGRFSGRQFSNSRSEMNVSTLELGDSALYLCASSLPENTGELFFGEGSRLTVL.

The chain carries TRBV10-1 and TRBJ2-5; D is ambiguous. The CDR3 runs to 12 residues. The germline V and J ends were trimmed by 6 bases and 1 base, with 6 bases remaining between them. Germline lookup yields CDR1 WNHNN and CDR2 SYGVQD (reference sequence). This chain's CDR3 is CASSDGQETQYF. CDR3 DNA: TGCGCCAGCAGCGACGGCCAAGAGACCCAGTACTTC.